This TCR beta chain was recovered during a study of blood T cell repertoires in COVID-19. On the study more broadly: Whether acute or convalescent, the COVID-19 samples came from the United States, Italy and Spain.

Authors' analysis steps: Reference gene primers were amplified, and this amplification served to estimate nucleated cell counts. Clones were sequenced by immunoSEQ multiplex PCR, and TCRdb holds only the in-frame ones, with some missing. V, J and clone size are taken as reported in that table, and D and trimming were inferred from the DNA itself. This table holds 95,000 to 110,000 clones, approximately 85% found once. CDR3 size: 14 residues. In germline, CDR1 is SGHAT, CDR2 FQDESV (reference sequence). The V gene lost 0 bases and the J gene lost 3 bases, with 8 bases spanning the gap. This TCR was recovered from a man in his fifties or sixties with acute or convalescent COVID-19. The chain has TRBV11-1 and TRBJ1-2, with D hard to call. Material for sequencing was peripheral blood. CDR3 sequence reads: CASSLAPADYGYTF. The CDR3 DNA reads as TGTGCCAGCAGCTTAGCTCCGGCGGACTATGGCTACACCTTC.